The following is a TCR beta chain sequence with its context. The antigen is unknown. This sample is part of a study of chemoradiotherapy in HPV16-positive cancers. General study findings and limits: Candidate HPV-specific clones and E7-related TCR motifs grew in tumor during treatment.

Over chemoradiotherapy, repertoires were sampled more than once. The ends were cut back, 7 bases at V and 5 bases at J, with 18 bases in the middle. The CDR3 consists of 14 residues. Germline CDR1 reads MDHEN; CDR2 reads SYDVKM. TCRdb's copy holds only in-frame clones and misses some; the assay was immunoSEQ multiplex PCR. Of 3,000 or so clones listed, about three quarters are singletons. Here the sequenced sample was tumor tissue, taken from a patient who underwent chemoradiotherapy. This receptor was identified in a human donor with HPV-associated anogenital cancer. This chain joins TRBV28 and TRBJ2-7; a possible D gene is TRBD2 (6 bases). The CDR3 DNA reads TGTGCCAGCAATGGGGAAACTAGCCCCCACGAGCAGTACTTC. Amino acids: CASNGETSPHEQYF.